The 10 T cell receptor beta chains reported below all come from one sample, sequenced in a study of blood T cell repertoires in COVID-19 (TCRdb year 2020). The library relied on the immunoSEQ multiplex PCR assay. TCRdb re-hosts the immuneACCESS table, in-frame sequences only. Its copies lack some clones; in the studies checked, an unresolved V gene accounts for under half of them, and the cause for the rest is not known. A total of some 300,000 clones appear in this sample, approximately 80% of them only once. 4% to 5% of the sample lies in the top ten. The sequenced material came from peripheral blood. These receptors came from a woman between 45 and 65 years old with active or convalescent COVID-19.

The chain's CDR3 is CASSPRSDTQYF. As DNA, the CDR3 is TGTGCCAGCAGCCCCCGGTCAGATACGCAGTATTTT. The genes are TRBV25-1 and TRBJ2-3; D not resolved. The germline gives CDR1 MGHDK, CDR2 SYGVNS. This CDR3 comprises 12 residues. V dropped 6 bases and J dropped 4 bases, with 8 bases sitting between them.

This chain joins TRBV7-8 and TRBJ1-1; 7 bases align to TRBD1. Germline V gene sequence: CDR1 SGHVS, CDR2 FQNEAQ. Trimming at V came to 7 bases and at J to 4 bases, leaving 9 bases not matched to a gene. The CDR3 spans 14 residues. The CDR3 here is CASTRDRVITEAFF. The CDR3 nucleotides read TGTGCCAGCACCCGAGACAGGGTTATCACTGAAGCTTTCTTT.

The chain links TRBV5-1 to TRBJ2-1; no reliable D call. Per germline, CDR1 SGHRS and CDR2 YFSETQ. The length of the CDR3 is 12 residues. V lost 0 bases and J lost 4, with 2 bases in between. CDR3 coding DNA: TGCGCCAGCAGCTTGGCGTACAATGAGCAGTTCTTC. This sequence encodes CASSLAYNEQFF. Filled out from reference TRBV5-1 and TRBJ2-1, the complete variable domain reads KAGVTQTPRYLIKTRGQQVTLSCSPISGHRSVSWYQQTPGQGLQFLFEYFSETQRNKGNFPGRFSGRQFSNSRSEMNVSTLELGDSALYLCASSLAYNEQFFGPGTRLTVL.

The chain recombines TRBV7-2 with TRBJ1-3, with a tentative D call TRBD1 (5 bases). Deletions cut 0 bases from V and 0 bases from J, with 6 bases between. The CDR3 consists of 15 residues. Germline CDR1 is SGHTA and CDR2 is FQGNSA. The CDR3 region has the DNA TGTGCCAGCAGCTTAGCGACAGACTCTGGAAACACCATATATTTT. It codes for CASSLATDSGNTIYF.

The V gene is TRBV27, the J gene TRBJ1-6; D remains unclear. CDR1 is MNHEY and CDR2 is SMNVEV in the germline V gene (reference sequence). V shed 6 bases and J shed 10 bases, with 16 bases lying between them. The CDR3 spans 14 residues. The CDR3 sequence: CASSLQEGYSPLHF. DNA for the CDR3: TGTGCCAGCAGCCTTCAGGAGGGATACTCACCCCTCCACTTT.

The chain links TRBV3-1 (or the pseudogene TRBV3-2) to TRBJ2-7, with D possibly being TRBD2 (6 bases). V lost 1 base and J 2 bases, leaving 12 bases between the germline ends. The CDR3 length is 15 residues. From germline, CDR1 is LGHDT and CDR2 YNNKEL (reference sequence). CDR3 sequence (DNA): TGTGCCAGCAGCCAAGCTACTAGCAGTACCTACGAGCAGTACTTC. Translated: CASSQATSSTYEQYF.

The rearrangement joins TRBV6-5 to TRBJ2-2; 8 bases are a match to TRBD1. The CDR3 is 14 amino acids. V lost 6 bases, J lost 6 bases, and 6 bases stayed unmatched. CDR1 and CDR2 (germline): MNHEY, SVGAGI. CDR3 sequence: CASRSTGGAGELFF. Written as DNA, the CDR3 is TGTGCCAGCAGAAGTACAGGGGGAGCCGGGGAGCTGTTTTTT.

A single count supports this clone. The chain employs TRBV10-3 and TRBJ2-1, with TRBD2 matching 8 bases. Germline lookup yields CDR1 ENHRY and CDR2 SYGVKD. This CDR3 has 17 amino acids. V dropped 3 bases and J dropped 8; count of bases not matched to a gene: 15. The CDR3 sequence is CAISDSGERGRVYEQFF. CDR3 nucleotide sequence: TGTGCCATCAGTGATTCAGGCGAGCGGGGGAGGGTCTATGAGCAGTTCTTC.

CDR3 sequence: CASSNPGTSGMYEQYF. The CDR3 region has the DNA TGTGCCAGTAGTAACCCTGGGACTAGCGGGATGTACGAGCAGTACTTC. V and J are TRBV19 and TRBJ2-7; 13 bases are a match to TRBD2. The germline gives CDR1 LNHDA, CDR2 SQIVND (reference sequence). This CDR3 is built from 16 residues. V lost 4 bases and J lost 4; bases outside the gene matches: 7.

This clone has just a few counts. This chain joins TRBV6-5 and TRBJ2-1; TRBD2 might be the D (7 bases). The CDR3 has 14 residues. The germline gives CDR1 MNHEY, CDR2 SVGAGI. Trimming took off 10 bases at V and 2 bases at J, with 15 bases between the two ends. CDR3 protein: CATYTGGPYNEQFF. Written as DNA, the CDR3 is TGTGCCACCTATACGGGGGGCCCCTACAATGAGCAGTTCTTC.